Reported below is one TCR beta chain. Its matching antigen is unknown. TCRdb itself ran the RT-PCR reads through MiXCR, one entry per CDR3 protein. The sample lists a few hundred thousand distinct CDR3 sequences, 9.5% to 13% occurring once. The source of the sample is a study of response to subunit inactivated influenza vaccine. Whole-study results and caveats: Authors suggested each seasonal influenza vaccination recruits few new T cells.

The germline gives CDR1 LNHNV, CDR2 YYDKDF (reference sequence). The junction had 2 bases not matched to a gene; V was cut back by 6 bases and J by 0 bases. This CDR3 has 14 amino acids. The origin of this receptor is a middle-aged man who received an inactivated influenza vaccine. Sequenced material: PBMCs from blood, taken roughly 6 weeks after vaccination. The V call is TRBV15, the J call TRBJ2-3; 8 positions match TRBD2. This CDR3 is CATRVAGSTDTQYF. The CDR3 DNA is TGTGCCACCAGAGTAGCGGGGAGCACAGATACGCAGTATTTT.